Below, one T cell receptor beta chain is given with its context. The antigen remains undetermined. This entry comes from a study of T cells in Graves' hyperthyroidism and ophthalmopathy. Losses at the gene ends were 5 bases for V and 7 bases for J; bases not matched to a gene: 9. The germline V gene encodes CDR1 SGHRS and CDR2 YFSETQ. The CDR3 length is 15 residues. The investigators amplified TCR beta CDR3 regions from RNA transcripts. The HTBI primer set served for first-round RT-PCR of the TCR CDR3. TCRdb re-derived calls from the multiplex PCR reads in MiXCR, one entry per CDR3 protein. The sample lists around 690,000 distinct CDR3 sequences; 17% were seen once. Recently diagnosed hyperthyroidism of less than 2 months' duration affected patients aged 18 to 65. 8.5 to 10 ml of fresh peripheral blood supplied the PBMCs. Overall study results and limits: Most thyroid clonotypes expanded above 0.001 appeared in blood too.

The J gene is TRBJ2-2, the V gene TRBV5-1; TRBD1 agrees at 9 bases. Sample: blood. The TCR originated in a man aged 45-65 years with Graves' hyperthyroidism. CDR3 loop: CASSWLTGGDGELFF. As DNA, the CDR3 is TGCGCCAGCAGTTGGTTAACAGGGGGCGACGGGGAGCTGTTTTTT.